The 14 T cell receptor beta chains given below trace back to one sample, sequenced in a study of T cell responses to AZD1222 COVID-19 vaccine. Produced via immunoSEQ multiplex PCR; TCRdb's table is partial and in-frame only. The table shows 120,000 to 150,000 clones, with approximately 89% occurring only once. The sequences come from peripheral blood, collected on day 0 of AZD1222 vaccination. These TCRs come from an adult in good health.

This rearrangement joins TRBV27 to TRBJ1-6, with 7 bases that match TRBD1. V lost 7 bases and J lost 2; bases outside the gene matches: 5. The CDR3 is 15 amino acids. CDR1 and CDR2 (germline): MNHEY, SMNVEV (reference sequence). The DNA of the CDR3 is TGTGCCAGCACCCGGGACAGTCCCTATAATTCACCCCTCCACTTT. Amino acids: CASTRDSPYNSPLHF.

CDR3: CASNQRYNEKLFF. For the CDR3, the DNA is TGTGCCAGCAACCAGAGGTATAATGAAAAACTGTTTTTT. V usage is TRBV3-1 (or the pseudogene TRBV3-2) and J usage is TRBJ1-4; D not certain. Germline V gene data show CDR1 as LGHDT and CDR2 as YNNKEL (reference sequence). The CDR3 length is 13 residues. Trimming shortened V by 7 bases and J by 4 bases, and 10 bases separated the two germline ends.

The J gene is TRBJ1-1, the V gene TRBV28; a possible D gene is TRBD1 (5 bases). The CDR3 covers 15 residues. Trimming removed 6 bases at V and 0 bases at J, with 14 bases between. Germline V gives CDR1 MDHEN, CDR2 SYDVKM. For the CDR3, the DNA is TGTGCCAGCAGCTCTCGGGGGAGGATGAACACTGAAGCTTTCTTT. Amino acids: CASSSRGRMNTEAFF.

This sequence joins TRBV30 and TRBJ1-1, with D unresolved. V was cut by 3 bases and J by 3 bases, with 14 bases left in between. This CDR3 is 14 amino acids long. The V gene's germline CDR1 is GTSNPN and CDR2 SVGIG (reference sequence). The CDR3 sequence: CAWRTVNGDTEAFF. The CDR3, as DNA: TGTGCCTGGAGAACCGTGAACGGGGACACTGAAGCTTTCTTT. Full variable domain (missing parts from reference TRBV30 and TRBJ1-1): SQTIHQWPATLVQPVGSPLSLECTVEGTSNPNLYWYRQAAGRGLQLLFYSVGIGQISSEVPQNLSASRPQDRQFILSSKKLLLSDSGFYLCAWRTVNGDTEAFFGQGTRLTVV.

The J gene is TRBJ2-7, the V gene TRBV5-6; no clear D. Germline V lookup: CDR1 SGHDT, CDR2 YYEEEE. Deletions cut 5 bases from V and 3 bases from J, with 12 bases between. This CDR3 has 13 residues. Here the CDR3 DNA reads TGTGCCAGCAGAACTTTCGAGAGCTACGAGCAGTACTTC. Translated: CASRTFESYEQYF.

The V gene is TRBV15, the J gene TRBJ2-2, with 8 bases fitting TRBD1. This CDR3 region has 14 residues. Looked up from germline, CDR1 is LNHNV and CDR2 is YYDKDF (reference sequence). Germline trimming cut 4 bases from V and 6 bases from J; bases unmatched to any gene: 4. The CDR3 region is CATSTRQGPGELFF. CDR3 in DNA: TGTGCCACCAGCACCCGACAGGGGCCCGGGGAGCTGTTTTTT.

The chain links TRBV19 to TRBJ2-1, with TRBD2 matching 9 bases. The CDR3 contains 15 residues. Germline V gene sequence: CDR1 LNHDA, CDR2 SQIVND (reference sequence). J gave up 6 bases and V 5 bases, and 8 bases lay outside the gene matches. The CDR3 coding sequence is TGTGCCAGTAGTTGGGGTAGCGGGGGCACCAATGAGCAGTTCTTC. This encodes CASSWGSGGTNEQFF.

V usage is TRBV7-9 and J usage is TRBJ1-5; possible D gene TRBD1, 6 bases. Trimming left V 6 bases short and J 3 bases short, with 12 bases between. The CDR3 length is 14 residues. Per the germline V gene, CDR1 is SEHNR and CDR2 is FQNEAQ (reference sequence). The CDR3: CASSLQGFNQPQHF. The CDR3 bases are TGTGCCAGCAGTCTACAGGGCTTCAATCAGCCCCAGCATTTT.

The chain uses TRBV6-6 and TRBJ2-1; TRBD1 matches 9 bases. This CDR3 is built from 14 residues. Trimming took 6 bases from V and 6 from J; bases not matched to a gene: 6. Looked up from germline, CDR1 is MNHNY and CDR2 is SVGAGI (reference sequence). The DNA for the CDR3 is TGTGCCAGCAGCGATACAGGGGGCTTCAATGAGCAGTTCTTC. It codes for CASSDTGGFNEQFF.

The rearrangement uses TRBV5-1 and TRBJ1-5; D possibly corresponds to TRBD1 (5 bases). The CDR3 is made up of 15 amino acids. Germline V CDR1 and CDR2: SGHRS, YFSETQ. V lost 5 bases and J lost 1, with 13 bases in between. Written as DNA, the CDR3 is TGCGCCAGCAGGCAAGGGGACGGCAGCAATCAGCCCCAGCATTTT. Its translation is CASRQGDGSNQPQHF.

The chain couples TRBV5-4 to TRBJ2-1, with D perhaps matching TRBD1 (6 bases). The CDR3 consists of 15 residues. The germline CDR1 and CDR2 sequences are SGHNT and YYREEE (reference sequence). Trimming removed 5 bases at V and 4 bases at J, with 16 bases between. CDR3 DNA: TGTGCCAGCAGATTTCGGGACACGTCTTACAATGAGCAGTTCTTC. This encodes CASRFRDTSYNEQFF.

The chain is built from TRBV12-3 or TRBV12-4 and TRBJ1-2, with D uncertain. The CDR3 is 12 residues long. V was pared by 8 bases and J by 7 bases, with 14 bases between. The CDR3 loop reads CASGREGGGYTF. The CDR3 bases are TGTGCCAGCGGCAGAGAGGGAGGTGGCTACACCTTC.

The CDR3 sequence: CAIIFETGGHQPQHF. The CDR3 region has the DNA TGTGCCATCATCTTTGAAACAGGGGGGCATCAGCCCCAGCATTTT. The chain combines TRBV10-3 with TRBJ1-5; 8 bases line up with TRBD1. The V and J ends lost 7 bases and 5 bases, in that order; junction bases with no gene match: 10. CDR1 and CDR2 from the germline V gene are ENHRY and SYGVKD. This CDR3 contains 15 residues.

Ten or more counts support this clone. V and J are TRBV4-1 and TRBJ1-2, with D unresolved. The CDR3 runs to 12 residues. Trimming took 2 bases from V and 6 from J, leaving 7 bases between them. Germline V gene sequence: CDR1 MGHRA, CDR2 YSYEKL. CDR3 bases: TGCGCCAGCAGCCAATCCTCTGATGGCTACACCTTC. It encodes CASSQSSDGYTF.